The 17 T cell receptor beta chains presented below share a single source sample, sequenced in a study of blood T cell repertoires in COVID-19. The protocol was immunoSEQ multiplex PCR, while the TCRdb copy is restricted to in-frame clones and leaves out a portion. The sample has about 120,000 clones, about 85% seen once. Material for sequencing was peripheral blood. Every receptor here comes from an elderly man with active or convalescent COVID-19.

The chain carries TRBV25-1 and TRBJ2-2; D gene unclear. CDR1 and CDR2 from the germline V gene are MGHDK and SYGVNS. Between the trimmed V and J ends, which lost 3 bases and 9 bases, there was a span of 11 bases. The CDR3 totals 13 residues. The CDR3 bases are TGTGCCAGCAGTGATATGAGTTACCGGGAGCTGTTTTTT. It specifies CASSDMSYRELFF.

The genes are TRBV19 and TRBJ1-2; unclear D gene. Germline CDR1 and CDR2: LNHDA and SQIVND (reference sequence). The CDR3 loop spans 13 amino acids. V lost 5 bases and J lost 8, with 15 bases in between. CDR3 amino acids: CASSSGLLQGYTF. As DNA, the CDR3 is TGTGCCAGTAGTTCAGGACTGTTACAAGGCTACACCTTC.

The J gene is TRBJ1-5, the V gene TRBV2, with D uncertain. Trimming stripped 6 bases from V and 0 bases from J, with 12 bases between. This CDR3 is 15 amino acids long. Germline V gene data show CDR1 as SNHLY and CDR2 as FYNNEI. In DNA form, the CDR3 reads TGTGCCAGCAGACCCACAGTTAATAGCAATCAGCCCCAGCATTTT. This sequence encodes CASRPTVNSNQPQHF.

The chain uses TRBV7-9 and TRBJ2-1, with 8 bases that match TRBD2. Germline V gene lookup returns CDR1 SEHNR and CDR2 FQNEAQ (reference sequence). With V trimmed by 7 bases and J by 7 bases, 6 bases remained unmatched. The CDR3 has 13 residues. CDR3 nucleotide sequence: TGTGCCAGCACCCGAGCGGGAGCTAATGAGCAGTTCTTC. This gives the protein CASTRAGANEQFF.

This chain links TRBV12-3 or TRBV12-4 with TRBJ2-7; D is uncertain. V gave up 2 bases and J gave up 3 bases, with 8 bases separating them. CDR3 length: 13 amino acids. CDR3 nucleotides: TGTGCCAGCAGTTTAATCGAGAGCTACGAGCAGTACTTC. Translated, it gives CASSLIESYEQYF.

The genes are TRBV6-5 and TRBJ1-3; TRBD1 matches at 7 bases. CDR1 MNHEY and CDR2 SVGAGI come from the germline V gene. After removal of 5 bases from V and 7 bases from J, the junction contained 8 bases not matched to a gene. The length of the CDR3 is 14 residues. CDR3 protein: CASSQRQGVNTIYF. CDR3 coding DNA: TGTGCCAGCAGTCAACGACAGGGAGTTAACACCATATATTTT.

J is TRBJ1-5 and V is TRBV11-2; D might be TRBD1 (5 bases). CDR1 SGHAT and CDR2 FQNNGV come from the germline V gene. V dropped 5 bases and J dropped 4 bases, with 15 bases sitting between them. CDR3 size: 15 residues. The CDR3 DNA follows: TGTGCCAGCAGCGCTAGCGGGGGGGGTAATCAGCCCCAGCATTTT. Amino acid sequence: CASSASGGGNQPQHF.

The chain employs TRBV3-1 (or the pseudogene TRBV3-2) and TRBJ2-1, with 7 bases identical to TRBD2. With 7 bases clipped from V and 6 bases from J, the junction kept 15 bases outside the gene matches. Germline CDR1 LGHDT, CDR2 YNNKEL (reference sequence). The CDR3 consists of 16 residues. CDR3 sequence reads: CASTPPGAPGGNEQFF. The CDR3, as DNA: TGTGCCAGCACCCCCCCCGGGGCCCCGGGGGGCAATGAGCAGTTCTTC.

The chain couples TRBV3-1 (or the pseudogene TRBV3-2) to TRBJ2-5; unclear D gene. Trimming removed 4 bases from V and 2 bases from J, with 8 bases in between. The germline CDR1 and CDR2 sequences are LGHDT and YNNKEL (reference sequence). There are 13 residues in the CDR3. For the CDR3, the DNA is TGTGCCAGCAGCCGCGGCAGTCAAGAGACCCAGTACTTC. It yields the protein CASSRGSQETQYF.

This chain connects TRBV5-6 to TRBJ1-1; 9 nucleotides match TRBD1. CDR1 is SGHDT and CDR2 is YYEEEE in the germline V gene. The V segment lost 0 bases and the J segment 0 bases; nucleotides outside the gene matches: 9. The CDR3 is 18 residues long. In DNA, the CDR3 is TGTGCCAGCAGCTTGGCTTGGGGACAGGGATTAATGAACACTGAAGCTTTCTTT. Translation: CASSLAWGQGLMNTEAFF.

The CDR3 DNA reads as TGTGCCTGGAGGCTCAGGGGCGAGCAGTACTTC. Amino acids: CAWRLRGEQYF. This rearrangement joins TRBV30 to TRBJ2-7; D is possibly TRBD1 (6 bases). The CDR3 spans 11 residues. Germline V gives CDR1 GTSNPN, CDR2 SVGIG (reference sequence). V lost 3 bases to trimming and J lost 6 bases, with 9 bases between them.

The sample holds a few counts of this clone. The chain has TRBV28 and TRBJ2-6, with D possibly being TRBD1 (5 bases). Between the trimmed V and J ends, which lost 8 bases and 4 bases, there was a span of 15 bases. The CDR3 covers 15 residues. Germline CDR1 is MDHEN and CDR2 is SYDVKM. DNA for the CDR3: TGTGCCAGCTACGAAGGGGAAACAGGGGCCAACGTCCTGACTTTC. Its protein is CASYEGETGANVLTF.

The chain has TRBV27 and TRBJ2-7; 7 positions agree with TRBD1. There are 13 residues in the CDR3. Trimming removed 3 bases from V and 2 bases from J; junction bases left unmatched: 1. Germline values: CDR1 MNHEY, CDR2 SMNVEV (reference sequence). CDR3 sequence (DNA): TGTGCCAGCAGTTTGGGGACAGCCTACGAGCAGTACTTC. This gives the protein CASSLGTAYEQYF.

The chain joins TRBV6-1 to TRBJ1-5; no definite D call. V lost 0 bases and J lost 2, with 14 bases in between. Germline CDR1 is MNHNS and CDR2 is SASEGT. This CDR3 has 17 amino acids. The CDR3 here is CASSEALRGAGNQPQHF. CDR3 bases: TGTGCCAGCAGTGAAGCGTTGCGGGGTGCGGGCAATCAGCCCCAGCATTTT.

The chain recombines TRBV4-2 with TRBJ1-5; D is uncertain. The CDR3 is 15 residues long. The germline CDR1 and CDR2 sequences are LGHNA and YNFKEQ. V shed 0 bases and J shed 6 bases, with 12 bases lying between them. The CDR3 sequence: CASSQEAGPIQPQHF. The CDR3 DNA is TGTGCCAGCAGCCAAGAGGCGGGTCCTATTCAGCCCCAGCATTTT.

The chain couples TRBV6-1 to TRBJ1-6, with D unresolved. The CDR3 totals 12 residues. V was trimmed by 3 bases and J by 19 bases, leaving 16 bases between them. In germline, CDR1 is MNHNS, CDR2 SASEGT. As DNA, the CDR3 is TGTGCCAGCAGTGAGTCCCCTACGGTTTTTCACTTT. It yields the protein CASSESPTVFHF.

The CDR3 reads CASSYREGRYNEQFF. As DNA, the CDR3 is TGTGCCAGTAGTTATAGGGAGGGGAGATACAATGAGCAGTTCTTC. This chain connects TRBV19 to TRBJ2-1; 7 bases line up with TRBD2. Germline-derived CDR1 and CDR2 are LNHDA and SQIVND (reference sequence). The V and J ends lost 5 bases and 4 bases, in that order; junction bases with no gene match: 8. The CDR3 consists of 15 residues.